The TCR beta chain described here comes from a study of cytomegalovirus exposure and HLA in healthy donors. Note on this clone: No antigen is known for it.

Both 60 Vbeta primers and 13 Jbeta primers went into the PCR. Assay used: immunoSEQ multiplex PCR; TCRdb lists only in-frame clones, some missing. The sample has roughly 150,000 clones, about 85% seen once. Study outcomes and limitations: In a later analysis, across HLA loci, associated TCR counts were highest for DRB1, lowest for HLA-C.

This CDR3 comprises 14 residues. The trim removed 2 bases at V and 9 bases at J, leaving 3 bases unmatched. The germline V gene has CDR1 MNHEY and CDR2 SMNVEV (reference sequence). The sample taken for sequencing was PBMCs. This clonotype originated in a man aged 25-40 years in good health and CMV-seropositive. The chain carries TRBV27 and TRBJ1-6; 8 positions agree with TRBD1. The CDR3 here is CASSLKQGGSPLHF. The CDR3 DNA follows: TGTGCCAGCAGTTTAAAACAGGGGGGTTCACCCCTCCACTTT.